The 21 T cell receptor beta chains listed next were all sequenced from one sample in a study of T cells in localized non-small cell lung cancer. Sequenced by immunoSEQ multiplex PCR; TCRdb stores in-frame clones only, minus some. Of approximately 21,000 clones in the sample, over 75% are singletons; the top ten hold more than 25%. The source material was peripheral blood mononuclear cells, sampled before any cancer treatment. Receptors were obtained from a male donor older than 55 with stage II lung adenocarcinoma.

This clone came up a few times. This chain joins TRBV11-2 and TRBJ2-1; TRBD2 matches at 9 bases. Germline CDR1 is SGHAT and CDR2 is FQNNGV. The CDR3 extends over 16 amino acids. V dropped 4 bases and J dropped 7; count of bases not matched to a gene: 11. The CDR3 DNA sequence: TGTGCCAGCAGCTCACAAACTAGCGGGCTAGTTAATGAGCAGTTCTTC. Protein product: CASSSQTSGLVNEQFF. Combining the CDR3 with reference TRBV11-2 and TRBJ2-1 gives the whole variable domain EAGVAQSPRYKIIEKRQSVAFWCNPISGHATLYWYQQILGQGPKLLIQFQNNGVVDDSQLPKDRFSAERLKGVDSTLKIQPAKLEDSAVYLCASSSQTSGLVNEQFFGPGTRLTVL.

The rearrangement links TRBV21-1 to TRBJ2-7. TRBV21-1 is a documented pseudogene. CDR3 length: 16 residues. The CDR3 DNA follows: TGTGCCAGCAGCAAAGGAACGGCAGGGGAGGTCTACGAGCAGTACTTC. This codes for CASSKGTAGEVYEQYF.

V usage is TRBV5-4 and J usage is TRBJ1-5; TRBD1 is a possible D gene (5 bases). Trimming removed 4 bases from V and 4 bases from J, with 18 bases in between. The CDR3 is 16 residues long. Germline CDR1 is SGHNT and CDR2 is YYREEE (reference sequence). Here the CDR3 DNA reads TGTGCCAGCAGCCGGGACGGATATTTAAGAAATCAGCCCCAGCATTTT. Protein sequence: CASSRDGYLRNQPQHF.

This CDR3 is CASSSHRGTTGELFF. CDR3 nucleotides: TGTGCCAGCAGCTCCCACAGGGGGACCACCGGGGAGCTGTTTTTT. This chain connects TRBV7-3 to TRBJ2-2; 8 nucleotides line up with TRBD1. The junction had 5 bases not matched to a gene; V was cut back by 4 bases and J by 4 bases. CDR1 is SGHTA, CDR2 FQGTGA, per germline. CDR3 length: 15 amino acids. Using reference TRBV7-3 and TRBJ2-2 for the parts outside the CDR3, the full variable domain is GAGVSQTPSNKVTEKGKYVELRCDPISGHTALYWYRQSLGQGPEFLIYFQGTGAADDSGLPNDRFFAVRPEGSVSTLKIQRTERGDSAVYLCASSSHRGTTGELFFGEGSRLTVL.

The chain joins TRBV2 to TRBJ1-4; no clear D gene. Trimming stripped 7 bases from V and 0 bases from J, with 9 bases between. Germline loops: CDR1 SNHLY, CDR2 FYNNEI. The CDR3 consists of 14 residues. CDR3 sequence (DNA): TGTGCCAGCATTGGCGGAGCAACTAATGAAAAACTGTTTTTT. It encodes CASIGGATNEKLFF.

The chain employs TRBV7-8 and TRBJ2-7; 10 bases are shared with TRBD2. V gave up 3 bases and J gave up 0 bases; unmatched junction bases: 2. The CDR3 contains 15 residues. Per germline, CDR1 SGHVS and CDR2 FQNEAQ. Written as DNA, the CDR3 is TGTGCCAGCAGCTTGGGGACTAGCGCCTCCTACGAGCAGTACTTC. It codes for CASSLGTSASYEQYF.

The V call is TRBV4-2, the J call TRBJ2-5, with D possibly TRBD2 on 7 matching bases. V was shortened by 5 bases and J by 10 bases, with 23 bases between the two germline ends. Per germline, CDR1 LGHNA and CDR2 YNFKEQ. The CDR3 length is 15 residues. The CDR3 nucleotides read TGTGCCAGCAGCAAGGGGGAGGGCGCTGGAGGAAGCCAGTACTTC. Its translation: CASSKGEGAGGSQYF.

The genes are TRBV11-2 and TRBJ2-1, with 13 bases lining up with TRBD2. The trim removed 1 base at V and 6 bases at J, leaving 3 bases unmatched. This CDR3 comprises 16 residues. Germline CDR1 and CDR2: SGHAT and FQNNGV. In nucleotides, the CDR3 is TGTGCCAGCAGCTTAGGCCGACTAGCGGGAGGCAATGAGCAGTTCTTC. This translates into CASSLGRLAGGNEQFF.

The V call is TRBV5-1, the J call TRBJ2-5; the match to TRBD2 covers 11 bases. The CDR3 length is 16 residues. Unmatched junction bases numbered 11, after V lost 6 bases and J lost 4 bases. Germline-derived CDR1 and CDR2 are SGHRS and YFSETQ. Here the CDR3 DNA reads TGCGCCAGCAAAAGGACTACTAGCGGGAGCGGAGAGACCCAGTACTTC. Protein sequence: CASKRTTSGSGETQYF.

A note on this clone: One junction end disagrees with the germline gene, perhaps due to a read error. The chain employs TRBV7-3 and TRBJ2-3; TRBD2 matches at 10 bases. Germline V gene data show CDR1 as SGHTA and CDR2 as FQGTGA. CDR3 length: 15 residues. DNA for the CDR3: TGTGCCAGCAGCTTTAGCGGGGGGAGCACGGATACGCAGTATTTT. Translated, it gives CASSFSGGSTDTQYF.

V gene TRBV5-5 combines with J gene TRBJ2-7; D tentatively fits TRBD1 or TRBD2 (5 bases each). Trimming pared 2 bases from V and 6 bases from J, leaving 12 bases between. Germline V CDR1 and CDR2: SGHKS, YYEKEE (reference sequence). The CDR3 totals 13 residues. CDR3 loop: CASSFSVRGEQYF. The CDR3 DNA is TGTGCCAGCAGCTTTAGCGTTAGGGGCGAGCAGTACTTC.

This clone was seen a single time. The chain employs TRBV11-2 and TRBJ1-3; no definite D call. Germline CDR1 and CDR2: SGHAT and FQNNGV. V was trimmed by 2 bases and J by 4 bases, leaving 12 bases between them. The CDR3 extends over 15 amino acids. CDR3 nucleotide sequence: TGTGCCAGCAGCTTAAATTTCGACAAAGGAAACACCATATATTTT. Amino acids: CASSLNFDKGNTIYF.

The J gene is TRBJ2-3, the V gene TRBV5-1; D is unresolved. This CDR3 region has 14 residues. V lost 6 bases and J 2 bases, leaving 13 bases between the germline ends. The germline gives CDR1 SGHRS, CDR2 YFSETQ. This CDR3 is CASTPQGYTDTQYF. The CDR3 DNA sequence: TGCGCCAGCACCCCCCAAGGGTACACAGATACGCAGTATTTT.

The CDR3 DNA sequence: TGTGCCATCAGTGACCCGGACAGGTACGAGCAGTACTTC. It translates to CAISDPDRYEQYF. The gene calls are TRBV10-3 and TRBJ2-7, with 7 positions matching TRBD1. With 3 bases clipped from V and 4 bases from J, the junction kept 3 bases outside the gene matches. The CDR3 consists of 13 residues. Germline assignment: CDR1 ENHRY and CDR2 SYGVKD.

The V and J genes are TRBV11-3 and TRBJ2-1; D tentatively reads TRBD1 or TRBD2 (6 bases each). V was trimmed by 5 bases and J by 9 bases, leaving 17 bases between them. Germline-derived CDR1 and CDR2 are SGHNT and YENEEA. This CDR3 spans 14 amino acids. The CDR3 protein is CASSISAGHGEQFF. DNA of the CDR3: TGTGCCAGCAGCATAAGCGCGGGACACGGTGAGCAGTTCTTC.

The V and J genes are TRBV9 and TRBJ2-3; 7 bases align to TRBD2. The germline CDR1 and CDR2 sequences are SGDLS and YYNGEE. After removal of 2 bases from V and 8 bases from J, the junction contained 8 bases not matched to a gene. The CDR3 has 14 residues. The CDR3 is CASSVSGLPGTQYF. The CDR3 nucleotides read TGTGCCAGCAGCGTTAGCGGGTTGCCCGGTACGCAGTATTTT.

The chain joins TRBV28 to TRBJ2-1; 8 nucleotides agree with TRBD2. Per the germline V gene, CDR1 is MDHEN and CDR2 is SYDVKM. This CDR3 is built from 14 residues. Trimming at V came to 7 bases and at J to 4 bases, leaving 6 bases not matched to a gene. As DNA, the CDR3 is TGTGCCAGCATCCCGGGACTAGGTTACAATGAGCAGTTCTTC. Translating gives CASIPGLGYNEQFF.

The chain joins TRBV4-1 to TRBJ1-4; no clear D gene. V gave up 4 bases and J gave up 7 bases, with 16 bases separating them. Germline CDR1 MGHRA, CDR2 YSYEKL. The CDR3 is 15 residues long. The CDR3 region is CASSPTSLRGEKLFF. The CDR3 nucleotides are TGCGCCAGCAGCCCGACCTCTCTACGGGGTGAAAAACTGTTTTTT.

The J gene is TRBJ2-7, the V gene TRBV1. TRBV1 is labeled a pseudogene. The CDR3 length is 14 residues. CDR3 loop: CTGEDGPLGFEQYF. The CDR3 coding sequence is TGCACCGGCGAGGATGGGCCTCTCGGCTTCGAGCAGTACTTC.

This clone was detected only a few times. This chain uses TRBV4-1 with TRBJ2-1; perhaps D is TRBD1 or TRBD2 (5 bases each). Germline CDR1 reads MGHRA; CDR2 reads YSYEKL. V lost 3 bases and J lost 7, with 22 bases in between. The CDR3 runs 17 residues. In nucleotides, the CDR3 is TGCGCCAGCAGCCAGGGGCCGGCGGTGGGGACGGGGAATGAGCAGTTCTTC. It specifies CASSQGPAVGTGNEQFF.

This clone occurred a few times. The genes are TRBV29-1 and TRBJ1-4; D unclear. Germline values: CDR1 SQVTM, CDR2 ANQGSEA. This CDR3 comprises 12 residues. Trimming stripped 4 bases from V and 3 bases from J, with 6 bases between. CDR3 sequence: CSVGWSNEKLFF. The CDR3 nucleotides read TGCAGCGTTGGATGGTCTAATGAAAAACTGTTTTTT.